This is a list of T cell receptor beta chains from one sample in a study of early T cells in non-severe SARS-CoV-2 infection. Using its own MiXCR run on the 5' RACE reads, TCRdb lists one record per CDR3 protein. The profile shows around 84,000 distinct CDR3 sequences, 12% of them singletons. The source material was whole blood. The origin of the receptors is an adult who was a healthcare worker with PCR-confirmed SARS-CoV-2 infection or an uninfected control (not recorded which). Both conserved end residues are trimmed from each CDR3.

v_call	j_call	cdr3_aa
TRBV4-1	TRBJ2-2	ASSQDPGTGGFGELF
TRBV2	TRBJ2-5	ANRWRTDEETQY
TRBV18	TRBJ2-3	ASSPIAGGQDTQY
TRBV9	TRBJ1-5	ASSVGLDQPQH
TRBV9	TRBJ1-2	ASSVVERAGYT
TRBV6-1	TRBJ2-3	ASSEAELLTQY
TRBV6-6	TRBJ1-1	ASSPFPRTEAF
TRBV29-1	TRBJ2-7	SVALPGPDEQY
TRBV11-2	TRBJ2-1	ASSLGPYFYNEQF
TRBV7-3	TRBJ2-1	ASSSLPGAGNEQF
TRBV7-9	TRBJ2-3	ASSLASGPPGTDTQY
TRBV12-3/TRBV12-4	TRBJ2-7	ASRLGGSSYEQY
TRBV29-1	TRBJ2-1	SVENPGYNEQF